This TCR beta chain is from a study of naive and memory T cell subsets. Four subsets defined by CD45RA and CD27 were sorted after CD3, CD4, CD8 and live/dead staining. An equimolar mix of two oligonucleotides served as the beta constant-region primer for TRBC1 and TRBC2. MiXCR was run by TCRdb on the UMI-ligation and nested PCR reads, yielding one entry per CDR3 protein. The sample holds under 150,000 distinct CDR3 sequences, around 15% seen once. The sample taken for sequencing was naive CD4+ T cells from blood. The sequence was collected from a human donor in good health.

The CDR3 reads CASTIGRDEKLFF. CDR3 nucleotides: TGCGCCAGCACGATTGGGAGAGATGAAAAACTGTTTTTT. The rearrangement links TRBV5-1 to TRBJ1-4; no definite D call. CDR3 length: 13 residues. Trimming cost V 6 bases and J 6 bases, with 12 bases left between them. Germline-derived CDR1 and CDR2 are SGHRS and YFSETQ.